This is a list of T cell receptor beta chains from one sample in a study of blood T cell repertoires in COVID-19. TCRdb's table, derived via immunoSEQ multiplex PCR, lists solely in-frame clones and lacks some. The sample contains some 670,000 clones, approximately 90% of which appear only once. Sequencing was performed on peripheral blood. The source is a woman between 18 and 29 years old with acute or convalescent COVID-19. Each CDR3 is given without its conserved first and last residue.

V gene	CDR3 protein
TRBV6-5	ASTQDGAPNEQF
TRBV7-2	ASSLRRGSTDTQY
TRBV29-1	SVDRDNTEAF
TRBV28	ASCNAGSRDYGYT
TRBV27	AIVGVHSYEQY
TRBV9	ASSLAGDPTDTQY
TRBV11-2	ASSPLAGGTDTQY
TRBV27	ASSARGPVGIQY
TRBV2	ASSALDRGRKLF
TRBV7-9	ASSVGQGGNTEAF
TRBV9	ASSPGGGTNEKLF
TRBV14	ASSHGHGHRELF
TRBV11-3	ASSFHQVQGSCEQY
TRBV4-3	ASSRNRGLESFYGYT
TRBV27	ASSSTGPIHTEAF
TRBV7-2	ASSPGQPGNTIY
TRBV24-1	ATSDSGLGPARKEQF
TRBV6-5	ASRTDRGGEQY
TRBV19	ASSPYSGGARDTQY
TRBV4-3	ASSQTVYGSGNTIY
TRBV5-4	AIRRLATDTQY
TRBV19	ASMGREGSPLH
TRBV6-2/TRBV6-3	ASSHPVASGSSYEQY
TRBV2	ASSARLEGNQPQH
TRBV6-4	ASSPDRGGSEAF
TRBV18	ASSPPGGIGELF
TRBV27	ASSDRGPGGVYGYT
TRBV21-1	ASSKPRGPLLPYGYT
TRBV30	AWSASGTEAF
TRBV29-1	SVTGGESYEQY
TRBV6-6	ASQRETEAF
TRBV5-4	ASSNRGGPSHEQY
TRBV6-6	ASSYSSGQGTGYT
TRBV7-2	ASSLNSGNTIY
TRBV25-1	ASSALPGQANTEAF
TRBV9	ASKKLGGRQNEKLF
TRBV24-1	ATSDAGTGSPEAF
TRBV5-1	ASSLGAGGNSPLH
TRBV11-2	ASSLDLPGGYEQY
TRBV12-3/TRBV12-4	ASSFGLVREQY
TRBV3-1/TRBV3-2	ASSQGAEQY
TRBV19	ASSARDNRNTIY
TRBV7-2	ASSLTESSYNSPLH
TRBV29-1	SVEDARGPYNEQF
TRBV4-3	ASSPRQAGRGGYT
TRBV9	ASTGQGSGKLF
TRBV5-1	ASSLEQGIHGYT
TRBV5-1	ASSLGPGRVGYT
TRBV6-6	ASTPQVRYEQY
TRBV5-1	ASSERTASLNYGYT
TRBV5-1	ASSLDGLRGRKNEQF
TRBV19	ASSIPGQATSGNTIY
TRBV23-1	ASSQRARGLYGYT
TRBV5-5	ASSFGTGIGNTEAF
TRBV2	ASRWDRASTGELF
TRBV2	ATSGGPSSYEQY
TRBV28	ASSLNSGSNTDTQY
TRBV5-6	ASSPGTGDNQPQH